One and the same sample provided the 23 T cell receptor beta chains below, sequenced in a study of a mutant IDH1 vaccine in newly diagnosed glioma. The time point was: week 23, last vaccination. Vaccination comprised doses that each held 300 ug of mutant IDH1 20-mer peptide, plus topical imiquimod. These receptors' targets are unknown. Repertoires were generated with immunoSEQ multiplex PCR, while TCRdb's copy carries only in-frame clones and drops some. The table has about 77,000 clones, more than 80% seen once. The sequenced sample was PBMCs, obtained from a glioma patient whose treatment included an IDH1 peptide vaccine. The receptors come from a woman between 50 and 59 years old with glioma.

In nucleotides, the CDR3 is TGTGCCAGCAGCCAAGATCTGGGGACAGGGATTACCTACGAGCAGTACTTC. As protein: CASSQDLGTGITYEQYF. The rearrangement uses TRBV14 and TRBJ2-5; the match to TRBD1 covers 9 bases. Gene TRBJ2-7 matches the end of the DNA better, so the J call may be wrong. CDR3 length equals 17 residues. Looked up from germline, CDR1 is SGHDN and CDR2 is FVKESK.

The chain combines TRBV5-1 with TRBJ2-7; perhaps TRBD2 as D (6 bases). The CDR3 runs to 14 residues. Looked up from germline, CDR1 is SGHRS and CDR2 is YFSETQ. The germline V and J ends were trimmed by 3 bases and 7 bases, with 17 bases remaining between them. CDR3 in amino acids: CASSWGSTEGEQYF. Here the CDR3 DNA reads TGCGCCAGCAGCTGGGGGTCTACGGAGGGAGAGCAGTACTTC.

The CDR3 DNA reads as TGTGCCAGCAGCAAAGGGAACACTATTACTTCCGCCGGGACAGGGGTCCAAGAGACCCAGTACTTC. Translating it yields CASSKGNTITSAGTGVQETQYF. The chain couples TRBV21-1 to TRBJ2-5; the table names TRBD1, a call not compared with the DNA. TRBV21-1 is listed as a pseudogene. This CDR3 has 22 amino acids.

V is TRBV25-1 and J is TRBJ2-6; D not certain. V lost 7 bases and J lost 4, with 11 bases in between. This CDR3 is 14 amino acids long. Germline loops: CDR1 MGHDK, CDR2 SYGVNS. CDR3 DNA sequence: TGTGCCAGCACCCGAGCTGGGGGGGCCAACGTCCTGACTTTC. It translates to CASTRAGGANVLTF.

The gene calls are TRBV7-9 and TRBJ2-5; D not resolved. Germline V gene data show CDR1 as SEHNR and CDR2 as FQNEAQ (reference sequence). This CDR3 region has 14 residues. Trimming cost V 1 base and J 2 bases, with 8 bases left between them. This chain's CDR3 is CASSLDALQETQYF. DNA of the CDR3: TGTGCCAGCAGCTTAGATGCCTTACAAGAGACCCAGTACTTC.

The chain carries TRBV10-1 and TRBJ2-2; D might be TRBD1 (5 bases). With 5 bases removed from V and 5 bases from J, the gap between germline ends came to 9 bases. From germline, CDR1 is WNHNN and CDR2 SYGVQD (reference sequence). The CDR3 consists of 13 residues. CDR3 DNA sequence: TGCGCCAGCAGTCCGACAGTAACCGGGGAGCTGTTTTTT. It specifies CASSPTVTGELFF.

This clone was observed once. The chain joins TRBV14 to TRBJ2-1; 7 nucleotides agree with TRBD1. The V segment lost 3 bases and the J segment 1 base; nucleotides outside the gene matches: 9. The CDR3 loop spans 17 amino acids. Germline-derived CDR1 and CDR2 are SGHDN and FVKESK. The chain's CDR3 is CASSHWGTDLSYNEQFF. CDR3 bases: TGTGCCAGCAGCCATTGGGGGACAGACTTATCCTACAATGAGCAGTTCTTC.

The CDR3 sequence: CASSSPRDSPLHF. For the CDR3, the DNA is TGTGCCAGCAGTTCCCCGAGGGATTCACCCCTCCACTTT. V and J are TRBV27 and TRBJ1-6; no firm D call. V lost 4 bases, J lost 8 bases, and 9 bases lay in between. The CDR3 covers 13 residues. Germline V gene lookup returns CDR1 MNHEY and CDR2 SMNVEV (reference sequence).

In DNA form, the CDR3 reads TGTGCCAGCAGCGTAGTCGGGCAGGGTGACACTGAAGCTTTCTTT. Residues: CASSVVGQGDTEAFF. V gene TRBV9 combines with J gene TRBJ1-1; weak D call: TRBD1 (5 bases). CDR1 and CDR2 from the germline V gene are SGDLS and YYNGEE. V was pared by 0 bases and J by 3 bases, with 12 bases between. This CDR3 is built from 15 residues.

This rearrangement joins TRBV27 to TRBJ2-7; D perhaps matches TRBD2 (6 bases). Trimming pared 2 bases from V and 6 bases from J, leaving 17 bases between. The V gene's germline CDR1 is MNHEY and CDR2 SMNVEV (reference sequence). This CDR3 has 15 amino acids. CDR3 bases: TGTGCCAGCAGTTTACGGGCGGGGAGACTCATCGAGCAGTACTTC. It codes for CASSLRAGRLIEQYF.

CDR3 DNA: TGTGCCAGCTCAGCCGTTGGTACGAACACTGAAGCTTTCTTT. It is translated as CASSAVGTNTEAFF. The genes are TRBV18 and TRBJ1-1, with D hard to call. V was shortened by 5 bases and J by 1 base, with 11 bases between the two germline ends. From germline, CDR1 is KGHSH and CDR2 LQKENI. The CDR3 is 14 residues long.

The CDR3 region has the DNA TGTGCCAGCAGCCCGGGACTAGACTACTACGAGCAGTACTTC. Translated: CASSPGLDYYEQYF. This sequence joins TRBV5-4 and TRBJ2-7; 8 bases agree with TRBD2. The CDR3 runs 14 residues. With 4 bases clipped from V and 3 bases from J, the junction kept 6 bases outside the gene matches. Germline loops: CDR1 SGHNT, CDR2 YYREEE (reference sequence).

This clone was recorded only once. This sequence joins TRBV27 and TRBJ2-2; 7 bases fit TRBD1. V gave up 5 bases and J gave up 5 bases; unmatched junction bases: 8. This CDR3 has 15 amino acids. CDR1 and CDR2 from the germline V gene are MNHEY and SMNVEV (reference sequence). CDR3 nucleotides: TGTGCCAGCAGTCCGACCACGACAGGGACCGGGGAGCTGTTTTTT. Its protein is CASSPTTTGTGELFF.

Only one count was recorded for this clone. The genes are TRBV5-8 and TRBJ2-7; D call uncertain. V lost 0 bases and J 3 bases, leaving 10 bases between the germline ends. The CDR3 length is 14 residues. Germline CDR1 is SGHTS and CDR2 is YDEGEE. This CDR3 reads CASSLAVGIYEQYF. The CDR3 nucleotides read TGTGCCAGCAGCTTGGCGGTGGGGATCTACGAGCAGTACTTC.

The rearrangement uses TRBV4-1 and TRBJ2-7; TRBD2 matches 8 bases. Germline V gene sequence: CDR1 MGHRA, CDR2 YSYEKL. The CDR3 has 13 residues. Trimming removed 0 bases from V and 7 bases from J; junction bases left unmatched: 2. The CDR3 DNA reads TGCGCCAGCAGCCAAGAACGGGAGGGAGAGCAGTACTTC. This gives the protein CASSQEREGEQYF.

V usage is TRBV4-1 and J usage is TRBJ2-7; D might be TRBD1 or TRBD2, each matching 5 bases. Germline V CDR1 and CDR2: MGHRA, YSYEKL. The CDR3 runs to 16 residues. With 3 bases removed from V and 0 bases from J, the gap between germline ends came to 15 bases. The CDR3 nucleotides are TGCGCCAGCAGCCACGCCCGGGACCGGAGCTCCTACGAGCAGTACTTC. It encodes CASSHARDRSSYEQYF.

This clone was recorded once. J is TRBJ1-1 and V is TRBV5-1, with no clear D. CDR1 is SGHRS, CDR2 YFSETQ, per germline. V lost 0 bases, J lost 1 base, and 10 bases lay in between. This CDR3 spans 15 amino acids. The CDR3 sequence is CASSLDGGRNTEAFF. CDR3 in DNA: TGCGCCAGCAGCTTGGACGGTGGGAGGAACACTGAAGCTTTCTTT.

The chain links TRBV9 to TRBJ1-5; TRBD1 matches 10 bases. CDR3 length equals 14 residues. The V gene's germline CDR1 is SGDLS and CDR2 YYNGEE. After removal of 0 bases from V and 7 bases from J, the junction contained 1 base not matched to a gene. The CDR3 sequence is CASSVGTGGQPQHF. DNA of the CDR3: TGTGCCAGCAGCGTAGGGACAGGGGGACAGCCCCAGCATTTT.

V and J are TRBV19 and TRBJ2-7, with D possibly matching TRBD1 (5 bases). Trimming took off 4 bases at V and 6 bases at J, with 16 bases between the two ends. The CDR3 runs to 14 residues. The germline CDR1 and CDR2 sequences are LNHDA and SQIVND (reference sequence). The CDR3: CASSTQNDSPEQYF. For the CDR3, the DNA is TGTGCCAGTAGTACCCAAAACGACAGCCCCGAGCAGTACTTC.

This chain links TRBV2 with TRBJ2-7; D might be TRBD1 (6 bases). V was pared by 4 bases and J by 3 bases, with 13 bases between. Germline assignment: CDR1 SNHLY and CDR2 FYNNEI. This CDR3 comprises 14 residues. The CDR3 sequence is CASSVRPQGYEQYF. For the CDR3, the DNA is TGTGCCAGCAGTGTCCGGCCACAGGGCTACGAGCAGTACTTC.

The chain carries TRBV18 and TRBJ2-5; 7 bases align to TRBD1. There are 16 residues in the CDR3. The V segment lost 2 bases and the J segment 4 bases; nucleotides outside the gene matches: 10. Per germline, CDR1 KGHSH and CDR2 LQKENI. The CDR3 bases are TGTGCCAGCTCACCAAGACAGGGAGAGGTTGGAGAGACCCAGTACTTC. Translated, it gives CASSPRQGEVGETQYF.

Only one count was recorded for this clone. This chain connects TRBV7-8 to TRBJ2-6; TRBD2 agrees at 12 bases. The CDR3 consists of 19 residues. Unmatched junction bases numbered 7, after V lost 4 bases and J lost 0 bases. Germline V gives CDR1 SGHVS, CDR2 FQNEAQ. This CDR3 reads CASSSRLAGAISGANVLTF. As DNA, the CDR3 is TGTGCCAGCAGCTCGCGACTAGCGGGAGCGATCTCTGGGGCCAACGTCCTGACTTTC.

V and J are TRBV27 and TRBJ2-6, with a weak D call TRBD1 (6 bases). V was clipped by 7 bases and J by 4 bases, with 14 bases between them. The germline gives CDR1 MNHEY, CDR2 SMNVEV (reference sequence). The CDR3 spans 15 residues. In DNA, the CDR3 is TGTGCCAGCACCTCGTGGGGGCGAGGGGCCAACGTCCTGACTTTC. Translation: CASTSWGRGANVLTF.